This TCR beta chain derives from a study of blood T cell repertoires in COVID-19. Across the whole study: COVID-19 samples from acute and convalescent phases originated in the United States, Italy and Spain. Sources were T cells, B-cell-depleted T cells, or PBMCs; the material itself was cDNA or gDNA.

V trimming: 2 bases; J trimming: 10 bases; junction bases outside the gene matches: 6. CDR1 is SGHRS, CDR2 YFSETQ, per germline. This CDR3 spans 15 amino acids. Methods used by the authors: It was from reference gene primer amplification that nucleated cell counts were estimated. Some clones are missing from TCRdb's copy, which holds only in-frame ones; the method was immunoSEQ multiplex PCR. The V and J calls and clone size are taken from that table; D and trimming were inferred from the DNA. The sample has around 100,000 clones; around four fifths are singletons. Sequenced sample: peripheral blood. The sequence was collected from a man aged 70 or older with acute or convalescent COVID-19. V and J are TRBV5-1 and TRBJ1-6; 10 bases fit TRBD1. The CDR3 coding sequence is TGCGCCAGCAGCTTCTCCGGGACAGGGGACTCACCCCTCCACTTT. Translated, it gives CASSFSGTGDSPLHF.